Shown below are 7 T cell receptor beta chains from a single sample sequenced in a study of T cell responses to AZD1222 COVID-19 vaccine. Sequencing was performed with immunoSEQ multiplex PCR; in TCRdb, only in-frame clones are kept and a portion is missing. The profile shows about 120,000 clones, 87% of them singletons. The source was peripheral blood, collected on day 0 of AZD1222 vaccination. These receptors were obtained from an adult in good health.

The V and J genes are TRBV21-1 and TRBJ1-3. TRBV21-1 is a documented pseudogene. This CDR3 has 16 residues. The CDR3 loop is CASSRLKGAGGNTIYF. CDR3 bases: TGTGCCAGCAGCCGTTTAAAGGGCGCGGGTGGAAACACCATATATTTT.

The chain carries TRBV11-2 and TRBJ1-1; tentative D call: TRBD1 (5 bases). The CDR3 is 18 residues long. The germline V and J ends were trimmed by 1 base and 1 base, with 19 bases remaining between them. Germline V gene lookup returns CDR1 SGHAT and CDR2 FQNNGV. CDR3 sequence reads: CASSLVFQFFGQNTEAFF. DNA for the CDR3: TGTGCCAGCAGCTTAGTGTTTCAGTTTTTCGGACAGAACACTGAAGCTTTCTTT. Variable domain in full (rest from reference TRBV11-2 and TRBJ1-1): EAGVAQSPRYKIIEKRQSVAFWCNPISGHATLYWYQQILGQGPKLLIQFQNNGVVDDSQLPKDRFSAERLKGVDSTLKIQPAKLEDSAVYLCASSLVFQFFGQNTEAFFGQGTRLTVV.

The V and J genes are TRBV27 and TRBJ1-2, with 8 bases fitting TRBD1. V lost 5 bases to trimming and J lost 7 bases; unmatched junction nucleotides: 9. Germline-derived CDR1 and CDR2 are MNHEY and SMNVEV (reference sequence). This CDR3 is built from 14 residues. The CDR3 region is CASSVDRVSIGYTF. The CDR3 bases are TGTGCCAGCAGTGTGGACAGGGTCTCAATTGGCTACACCTTC.

The genes are TRBV6-1 and TRBJ1-1; no definite D call. V was trimmed by 1 base and J by 7 bases, leaving 16 bases between them. The CDR3 runs to 15 residues. Germline V gene sequence: CDR1 MNHNS, CDR2 SASEGT. The CDR3 here is CASSEGLRYIGEAFF. CDR3 sequence (DNA): TGTGCCAGCAGTGAAGGACTTAGGTATATAGGTGAAGCTTTCTTT.

The chain uses TRBV11-1 and TRBJ2-5; maybe TRBD2 (5 bases). Trimming cost V 8 bases and J 2 bases, with 21 bases left between them. Germline CDR1 is SGHAT and CDR2 is FQDESV (reference sequence). The CDR3 runs 16 residues. CDR3 sequence: CASASLWGVRQETQYF. The CDR3 coding sequence is TGTGCCAGCGCTTCCCTGTGGGGAGTGAGGCAAGAGACCCAGTACTTC.

The chain joins TRBV13 to TRBJ1-2; no definite D call. The CDR3 extends over 13 amino acids. Germline CDR1 is PRHDT and CDR2 is FYEKMQ (reference sequence). Trimming removed 0 bases from V and 0 bases from J, with 2 bases in between. The CDR3 DNA reads as TGTGCCAGCAGCTTAGGGGCTAACTATGGCTACACCTTC. Translated, it gives CASSLGANYGYTF.

The chain combines TRBV27 with TRBJ2-1; TRBD1 is a possible D gene (5 bases). V lost 3 bases and J 8 bases, leaving 11 bases between the germline ends. This CDR3 comprises 13 residues. Germline CDR1 is MNHEY and CDR2 is SMNVEV (reference sequence). CDR3 bases: TGTGCCAGCAGTTTCTCTTGGGGCGATGAGCAGTTCTTC. It encodes CASSFSWGDEQFF.